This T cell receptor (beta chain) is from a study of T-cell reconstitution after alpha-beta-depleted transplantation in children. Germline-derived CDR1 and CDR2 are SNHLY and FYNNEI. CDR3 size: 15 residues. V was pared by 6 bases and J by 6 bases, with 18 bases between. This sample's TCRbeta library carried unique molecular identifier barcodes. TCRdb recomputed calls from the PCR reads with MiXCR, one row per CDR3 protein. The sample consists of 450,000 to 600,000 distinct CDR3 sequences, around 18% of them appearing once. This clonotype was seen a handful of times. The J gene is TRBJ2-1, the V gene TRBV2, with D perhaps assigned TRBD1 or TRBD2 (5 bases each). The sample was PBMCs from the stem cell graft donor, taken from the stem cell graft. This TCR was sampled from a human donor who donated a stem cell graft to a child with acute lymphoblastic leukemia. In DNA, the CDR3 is TGTGCCAGCAGAGAAACACCCAGTGGGGGCAATGAGCAGTTCTTC. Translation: CASRETPSGGNEQFF.